These T cell receptor beta chains were read from a single sample in a study of shared clonotypes between healthy human individuals. Assay: immunoSEQ multiplex PCR; the TCRdb copy retains only in-frame clones and omits some. The table has about 1.5 million clones, around 98% seen once; the top ten hold approximately 0.44%. Sequenced material: naive CD4+ T cells sorted from blood. The receptors come from a man under 40 in good health. CDR3s leave out the opening cysteine and the closing phenylalanine or tryptophan.

CDR3 protein: ASSFRLRRATDSYEQY; V gene: TRBV27; J gene: TRBJ2-7
CDR3 protein: ASSLQGAGTGELF; V gene: TRBV28; J gene: TRBJ2-2
CDR3 protein: ASSLGQHKNTEAF; V gene: TRBV9; J gene: TRBJ1-1
CDR3 protein: ASSPNAFVPPNEQF; V gene: TRBV7-9; J gene: TRBJ2-1
CDR3 protein: ASSFKEYNEQF; V gene: TRBV28; J gene: TRBJ2-1
CDR3 protein: ASSSAGTGLPETQY; V gene: TRBV18; J gene: TRBJ2-5
CDR3 protein: SVGTSATGELF; V gene: TRBV29-1; J gene: TRBJ2-2
CDR3 protein: ASSQDLGDASYEQY; V gene: TRBV4-3; J gene: TRBJ2-7
CDR3 protein: ASSLNEGAYNEQF; V gene: TRBV7-6; J gene: TRBJ2-1
CDR3 protein: ASSVGGSGYEQY; V gene: TRBV9; J gene: TRBJ2-7
CDR3 protein: ASSLLLSYNEQF; V gene: TRBV5-6; J gene: TRBJ2-1
CDR3 protein: ASSLGQTTTNEKLF; V gene: TRBV5-1; J gene: TRBJ1-4
CDR3 protein: ASSPPGSYEQY; V gene: TRBV18; J gene: TRBJ2-7
CDR3 protein: ASSPRMKGIEAF; V gene: TRBV7-9; J gene: TRBJ1-1
CDR3 protein: ASSSSLSRPGNTIY; V gene: TRBV7-2; J gene: TRBJ1-3
CDR3 protein: ASSDLGRERGETQY; V gene: TRBV25-1; J gene: TRBJ2-5
CDR3 protein: ASSPEVAGGRYEQY; V gene: TRBV18; J gene: TRBJ2-7
CDR3 protein: ASGLVLGGRHEQF; V gene: TRBV12-5; J gene: TRBJ2-1
CDR3 protein: AWSGKTVYSNQPQH; V gene: TRBV30; J gene: TRBJ1-5
CDR3 protein: SVDIGGNEQF; V gene: TRBV29-1; J gene: TRBJ2-1
CDR3 protein: ASSDPGGGQETQY; V gene: TRBV6-6; J gene: TRBJ2-5
CDR3 protein: ASSFYLTSGRNNEQF; V gene: TRBV5-1; J gene: TRBJ2-1
CDR3 protein: AWSVNSHEQF; V gene: TRBV30; J gene: TRBJ2-1
CDR3 protein: ASSRPTGGSDTQY; V gene: TRBV18; J gene: TRBJ2-3
CDR3 protein: ASSLDRSEQY; V gene: TRBV7-8; J gene: TRBJ2-7
CDR3 protein: ASSLIVNTEAF; V gene: TRBV5-1; J gene: TRBJ1-1